This record concerns one TCR beta chain sequence. There are 14 residues in the CDR3. The germline V gene encodes CDR1 MNHNS and CDR2 SASEGT. Germline trimming cut 1 base from V and 4 bases from J; bases unmatched to any gene: 1. This sample stems from a study of glioma-infiltrating T cells after dendritic cell vaccination. Specified time point: after dendritic cell vaccination, including at tumor progression/relapse. The table came from immunoSEQ multiplex PCR; TCRdb's copy has only in-frame clones and leaves some out. This sample yields tens of thousands of clones, of which under 85% are seen a single time; less than 7% belongs to the top ten.

The specimen comprised blood, sampled after dendritic cell vaccination. This receptor was identified in a human donor with glioblastoma. The chain employs TRBV6-1 and TRBJ2-3, with 8 bases that match TRBD1. Here the CDR3 DNA reads TGTGCCAGCAGTGAAGGACAGGGGTCAGATACGCAGTATTTT. Translation gives CASSEGQGSDTQYF.